The rows below give T cell receptor beta chains drawn from one sample of a study of low-dose radiotherapy and immunotherapy resistance in tumors. MiXCR was run by TCRdb on the reads, yielding one entry per CDR3 protein. The sample holds 100,000 or so distinct CDR3 sequences, less than 25% seen once. This specimen was PBMCs, taken after low-dose radiotherapy plus immunotherapy. The receptors here all came from a male donor with prostate cancer. The CDR3 runs from the conserved cysteine through the conserved F or W. Each record gives: CDR3 protein, CDR3 DNA, clone size, J gene, V gene, D gene. A D gene is named only where the DNA matches it firmly. Clone size is not always given. Where it is, it says once, few, many or a class for expanded clones.

cdr3_aa: CASSDRAGSNQPQHF
cdr3_nt: TGTGCCAGCAGTGATCGGGCAGGCAGCAATCAGCCCCAGCATTTT
clone_size: many
j_call: TRBJ1-5
v_call: TRBV2
d_call: .

cdr3_aa: CASSRRDRGQETQYF
cdr3_nt: TGTGCCAGCAGCCGCCGGGACAGGGGGCAAGAGACCCAGTACTTC
clone_size: .
j_call: TRBJ2-5
v_call: TRBV14
d_call: TRBD1

cdr3_aa: CASSEDRDGEKLFF
cdr3_nt: TGTGCCAGCAGTGAGGACAGGGATGGTGAAAAACTGTTTTTT
clone_size: many
j_call: TRBJ1-4
v_call: TRBV2
d_call: TRBD1

cdr3_aa: CATSRVATGGLVSGELFF
cdr3_nt: TGTGCCACCAGCAGAGTAGCGACAGGGGGATTGGTTTCCGGGGAGCTGTTTTTT
clone_size: many
j_call: TRBJ2-2
v_call: TRBV15
d_call: TRBD1

cdr3_aa: CSARAPSGAYEQYF
cdr3_nt: TGCAGTGCTAGAGCCCCTAGCGGGGCTTACGAGCAGTACTTC
clone_size: many
j_call: TRBJ2-7
v_call: TRBV20-1
d_call: TRBD2

cdr3_aa: CSARGGTPRSSNQPQHF
cdr3_nt: TGCAGTGCTAGAGGTGGGACCCCGCGGTCGAGCAATCAGCCCCAGCATTTT
clone_size: many
j_call: TRBJ1-5
v_call: TRBV20-1
d_call: .

cdr3_aa: CASSQARGRSRNEQFF
cdr3_nt: TGCGCCAGCAGCCAAGCTAGGGGTCGGAGTCGCAATGAGCAGTTCTTC
clone_size: many
j_call: TRBJ2-1
v_call: TRBV4-1
d_call: .

cdr3_aa: CATSRERDRVVGNTIYF
cdr3_nt: TGTGCCACCAGCAGAGAAAGGGACAGGGTTGTTGGAAACACCATATATTTT
clone_size: .
j_call: TRBJ1-3
v_call: TRBV15
d_call: TRBD1

cdr3_aa: CASSPGEGAFQPQHF
cdr3_nt: TGTGCCAGCAGCCCAGGCGAGGGGGCCTTTCAGCCCCAGCATTTT
clone_size: .
j_call: TRBJ1-5
v_call: TRBV4-1
d_call: TRBD1

cdr3_aa: CASSLLGSSYNEQFF
cdr3_nt: TGCGCCAGCAGCTTGCTGGGAAGCTCCTACAATGAGCAGTTCTTC
clone_size: medium-sized
j_call: TRBJ2-1
v_call: TRBV5-1
d_call: .

cdr3_aa: CASSLPTGSTGELFF
cdr3_nt: TGCGCCAGCAGCTTACCGACAGGGTCCACCGGGGAGCTGTTTTTT
clone_size: many
j_call: TRBJ2-2
v_call: TRBV5-1
d_call: TRBD1

cdr3_aa: CSARAGGRNEQFF
cdr3_nt: TGCAGTGCGCGAGCGGGGGGGCGGAATGAGCAGTTCTTC
clone_size: many
j_call: TRBJ2-1
v_call: TRBV20-1
d_call: TRBD2

cdr3_aa: CASSSRTSGRIYEQLF
cdr3_nt: TGTGCCAGCAGTTCCCGGACTAGCGGGAGAATCTATGAGCAGTTATTC
clone_size: .
j_call: TRBJ2-1
v_call: TRBV28
d_call: TRBD2

cdr3_aa: CASRKSGGVETQYF
cdr3_nt: TGTGCCAGCAGGAAGAGCGGGGGGGTGGAGACCCAGTACTTC
clone_size: many
j_call: TRBJ2-5
v_call: TRBV6-5
d_call: TRBD2

cdr3_aa: CASSLEEHSDGYTF
cdr3_nt: TGCGCTAGCAGCTTGGAAGAGCATAGCGATGGCTACACCTTC
clone_size: .
j_call: TRBJ1-2
v_call: TRBV5-1
d_call: .